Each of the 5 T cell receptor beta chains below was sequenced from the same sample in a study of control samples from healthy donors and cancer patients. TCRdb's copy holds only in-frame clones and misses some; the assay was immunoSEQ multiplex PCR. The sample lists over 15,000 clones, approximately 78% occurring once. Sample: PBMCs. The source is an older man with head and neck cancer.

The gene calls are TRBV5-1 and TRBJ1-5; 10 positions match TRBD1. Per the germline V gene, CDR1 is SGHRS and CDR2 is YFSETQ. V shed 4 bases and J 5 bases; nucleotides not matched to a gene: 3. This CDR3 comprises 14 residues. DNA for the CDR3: TGCGCCAGCAGCCCGGGGACAGGGGATCAGCCCCAGCATTTT. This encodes CASSPGTGDQPQHF.

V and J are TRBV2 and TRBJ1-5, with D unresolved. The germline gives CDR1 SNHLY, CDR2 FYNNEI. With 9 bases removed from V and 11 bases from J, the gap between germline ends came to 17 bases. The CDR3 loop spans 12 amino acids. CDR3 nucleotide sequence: TGTGCCAGTGCGAATTCCTTTGGTACCCAGCATTTT. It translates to CASANSFGTQHF.

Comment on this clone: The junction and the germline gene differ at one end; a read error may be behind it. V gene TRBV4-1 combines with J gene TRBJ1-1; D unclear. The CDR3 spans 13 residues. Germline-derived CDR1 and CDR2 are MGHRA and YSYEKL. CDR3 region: CASSQVHLERTCF. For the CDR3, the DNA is TGCGCCAGCAGCCAAGTTCACTTAGAGAGGACCTGCTTT.

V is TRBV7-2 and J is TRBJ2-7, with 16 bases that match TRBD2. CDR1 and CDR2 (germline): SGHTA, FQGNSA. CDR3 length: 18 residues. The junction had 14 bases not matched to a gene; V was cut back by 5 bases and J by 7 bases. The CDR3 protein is CASSRRPGTSGRAGEQYF. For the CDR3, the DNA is TGTGCCAGCAGCCGGAGACCCGGGACTAGCGGGAGGGCGGGGGAGCAGTACTTC.

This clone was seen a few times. The CDR3 coding sequence is TGTGCCAGCACCCCCGGGACCGTCGATCGGGGCTACACCTTC. The encoded protein is CASTPGTVDRGYTF. The rearrangement joins TRBV7-8 to TRBJ1-2, with D tentatively TRBD1 (5 bases). V dropped 7 bases and J dropped 8 bases, with 20 bases sitting between them. Germline V gene lookup returns CDR1 SGHVS and CDR2 FQNEAQ. CDR3 length equals 14 residues. Together with reference TRBV7-8 and TRBJ1-2, the CDR3 gives the full variable domain: GAGVSQSPRYKVAKRGQDVALRCDPISGHVSLFWYQQALGQGPEFLTYFQNEAQLDKSGLPSDRFFAERPEGSVSTLKIQRTQQEDSAVYLCASTPGTVDRGYTFGSGTRLTVV.